One sample yielded the 24 T cell receptor beta chains listed below, sequenced in a study of T cell changes during pregnancy in multiple sclerosis. Produced via immunoSEQ multiplex PCR; TCRdb's table is partial and in-frame only. The repertoire holds approximately 59,000 clones, with around nine tenths as singletons. The sample was peripheral blood, taken in the third trimester of pregnancy. Source of these receptors: a female donor in good health, enrolled as a control in a pregnancy study.

This clone was recorded only once. CDR3 nucleotide sequence: TGTGCCTGGAGTTATCAGGGAGGTGGGGCCCAGCATTTT. Amino acids: CAWSYQGGGAQHF. The rearrangement joins TRBV30 to TRBJ1-5; maybe TRBD1 (5 bases). V was trimmed by 2 bases and J by 11 bases, leaving 16 bases between them. CDR1 is GTSNPN and CDR2 is SVGIG in the germline V gene (reference sequence). The CDR3 is 13 residues long.

V gene TRBV6-6 combines with J gene TRBJ1-6; TRBD1 matches 8 bases. The CDR3 consists of 14 residues. V gave up 6 bases and J gave up 9 bases; unmatched junction bases: 7. Germline CDR1 is MNHNY and CDR2 is SVGAGI (reference sequence). The CDR3 protein is CASRPDRGVSPLHF. The CDR3 nucleotides are TGTGCCAGCAGACCCGACAGGGGTGTTTCACCCCTCCACTTT.

This chain uses TRBV7-2 with TRBJ2-3; TRBD1 agrees at 7 bases. CDR1 is SGHTA and CDR2 is FQGNSA in the germline V gene. The CDR3 runs to 16 residues. The V gene end was trimmed by 0 bases and the J gene end by 3 bases; junction bases not matched to a gene: 6. The CDR3 loop is CASSLARGRGTDTQYF. The CDR3 nucleotides are TGTGCCAGCAGCTTAGCGCGTGGCAGGGGGACAGATACGCAGTATTTT.

The rearrangement joins TRBV4-3 to TRBJ2-2; perhaps TRBD1 as D (5 bases). The CDR3 loop spans 17 amino acids. Trimming stripped 0 bases from V and 4 bases from J, with 15 bases between. Germline V gives CDR1 LGHNA, CDR2 YSLEER. The CDR3 here is CASSQELVVTATGELFF. DNA of the CDR3: TGCGCCAGCAGCCAAGAGTTAGTTGTGACAGCCACCGGGGAGCTGTTTTTT.

The gene calls are TRBV27 and TRBJ2-7, with TRBD1 identical over 8 bases. V was pared by 4 bases and J by 0 bases, with 2 bases of the junction left unmatched. CDR3 size: 14 residues. Germline-derived CDR1 and CDR2 are MNHEY and SMNVEV (reference sequence). CDR3 sequence reads: CASSSGGRSYEQYF. The CDR3 nucleotides are TGTGCCAGCAGTTCAGGGGGCCGCTCCTACGAGCAGTACTTC.

This clone appeared a single time. As DNA, the CDR3 is TGCGCCAGCAGCCCGGGACAGGGGAATTCACCCCTCCACTTT. Amino acid sequence: CASSPGQGNSPLHF. The rearrangement links TRBV5-1 to TRBJ1-6, with 10 bases matching TRBD1. V lost 4 bases, J lost 7 bases, and 2 bases stayed unmatched. The germline V gene encodes CDR1 SGHRS and CDR2 YFSETQ. The CDR3 is 14 residues long.

The chain carries TRBV5-6 and TRBJ1-2; TRBD1 is a possible D gene (6 bases). V was cut by 4 bases and J by 8 bases, with 12 bases left in between. CDR3 size: 12 residues. CDR1 and CDR2 from the germline V gene are SGHDT and YYEEEE. CDR3: CASSRFRGGYTF. The CDR3 bases are TGTGCCAGCAGCCGGTTCAGGGGAGGCTACACCTTC.

This CDR3 reads CASRARGGDNTDTQYF. The CDR3 nucleotides are TGTGCCAGCAGGGCAAGAGGGGGAGATAACACAGATACGCAGTATTTT. V and J are TRBV9 and TRBJ2-3; the D gene is possibly TRBD1 (6 bases). This CDR3 spans 16 amino acids. The ends were cut back, 5 bases at V and 2 bases at J, with 18 bases in the middle. CDR1 is SGDLS and CDR2 is YYNGEE in the germline V gene. Full variable domain (missing parts from reference TRBV9 and TRBJ2-3): DSGVTQTPKHLITATGQRVTLRCSPRSGDLSVYWYQQSLDQGLQFLIQYYNGEERAKGNILERFSAQQFPDLHSELNLSSLELGDSALYFCASRARGGDNTDTQYFGPGTRLTVL.

The chain uses TRBV7-2 and TRBJ2-7; 11 nucleotides line up with TRBD2. With V trimmed by 1 base and J by 2 bases, 1 base remained unmatched. This CDR3 region has 15 residues. In germline, CDR1 is SGHTA, CDR2 FQGNSA. CDR3 protein: CASSLGSGGAYEQYF. CDR3 DNA: TGTGCCAGCAGCTTAGGTAGCGGGGGGGCCTACGAGCAGTACTTC.

The CDR3 spells CASSFLSNQPQHF. CDR3 nucleotide sequence: TGTGCCAGCAGTTTCCTTAGCAATCAGCCCCAGCATTTT. The rearrangement uses TRBV27 and TRBJ1-5, with D uncertain. The CDR3 is made up of 13 amino acids. V lost 3 bases, J lost 0 bases, and 3 bases lay in between. Germline loops: CDR1 MNHEY, CDR2 SMNVEV (reference sequence).

This chain's CDR3 is CASSIDGSQPQHF. CDR3 bases: TGTGCCAGTAGTATAGACGGGTCTCAGCCCCAGCATTTT. The chain couples TRBV19 to TRBJ1-5, with unresolved D. CDR1 and CDR2 (germline): LNHDA, SQIVND (reference sequence). Trimming left V 0 bases short and J 6 bases short, with 6 bases between. CDR3 size: 13 residues.

This rearrangement joins TRBV7-9 to TRBJ2-3, with 7 bases fitting TRBD2. The germline V gene has CDR1 SEHNR and CDR2 FQNEAQ (reference sequence). V lost 5 bases, J lost 4 bases, and 15 bases stayed unmatched. This CDR3 comprises 17 residues. The chain's CDR3 is CASSHTGSPTSPDTQYF. CDR3 coding DNA: TGTGCCAGCAGCCACACGGGGTCCCCGACTAGCCCAGATACGCAGTATTTT.

The gene calls are TRBV6-6 and TRBJ1-2, with TRBD1 as a possible D gene (5 bases). The length of the CDR3 is 14 residues. The V end was cut by 6 bases, the J end by 1 base, with 12 bases between. Germline V lookup: CDR1 MNHNY, CDR2 SVGAGI (reference sequence). The CDR3 DNA is TGTGCCAGCAGCCCGGGGGGGTTTAACTATGGCTACACCTTC. As protein: CASSPGGFNYGYTF.

The V call is TRBV13, the J call TRBJ2-1, with 8 bases lining up with TRBD1. The CDR3 spans 16 residues. CDR1 PRHDT and CDR2 FYEKMQ come from the germline V gene (reference sequence). Losses at the gene ends were 5 bases for V and 4 bases for J; bases not matched to a gene: 10. The chain's CDR3 is CASSTNRDRYYNEQFF. CDR3 nucleotides: TGTGCCAGCAGCACGAACCGGGACAGGTATTACAATGAGCAGTTCTTC.

The chain combines TRBV7-9 with TRBJ1-1, with TRBD1 matching over 11 bases. Per the germline V gene, CDR1 is SEHNR and CDR2 is FQNEAQ (reference sequence). The CDR3 is 14 residues long. Trimming cost V 3 bases and J 7 bases; bases outside gene matches: 4. This chain's CDR3 is CASSLGQGGREAFF. The CDR3 DNA reads TGTGCCAGCAGCTTGGGACAGGGGGGTCGTGAAGCTTTCTTT.

The rearrangement uses TRBV7-3 and TRBJ2-1; perhaps TRBD2 as D (6 bases). The V and J ends lost 1 base and 0 bases respectively, with 7 bases between them. This CDR3 is 15 amino acids long. Germline loops: CDR1 SGHTA, CDR2 FQGTGA. As DNA, the CDR3 is TGTGCCAGCAGCTTAATGGGGGGCTCCTACAATGAGCAGTTCTTC. Protein sequence: CASSLMGGSYNEQFF.

The rearrangement joins TRBV29-1 to TRBJ1-2; TRBD1 might be the D (6 bases). Germline lookup yields CDR1 SQVTM and CDR2 ANQGSEA. Trimming removed 0 bases from V and 2 bases from J, with 13 bases in between. CDR3 length: 15 residues. The CDR3 coding sequence is TGCAGCGTTGAAGATTCCCCAACAGGGAACTATGGCTACACCTTC. It codes for CSVEDSPTGNYGYTF.

The V call is TRBV7-3, the J call TRBJ2-2; possible D gene TRBD2, 6 bases. The V and J ends lost 6 bases and 5 bases respectively, with 10 bases between them. The CDR3 length is 13 residues. CDR1 and CDR2 from the germline V gene are SGHTA and FQGTGA. The CDR3 spells CASRLAGTGELFF. CDR3 in DNA: TGTGCCAGCAGACTAGCAGGGACCGGGGAGCTGTTTTTT.

This clone was detected once. V usage is TRBV6-1 and J usage is TRBJ2-7; possibly TRBD1 for D (6 bases). The CDR3 runs 13 residues. The germline gives CDR1 MNHNS, CDR2 SASEGT. Trimming stripped 9 bases from V and 4 bases from J, with 16 bases between. CDR3 sequence (DNA): TGTGCCAGTAGGGGGTCGAGTGTTTACGAGCAGTACTTC. Translating gives CASRGSSVYEQYF.

The chain joins TRBV7-6 to TRBJ2-5; weak D call: TRBD2 (6 bases). The germline CDR1 and CDR2 sequences are SGHVS and FNYEAQ. Trimming cost V 0 bases and J 10 bases, with 18 bases left between them. This CDR3 comprises 15 residues. The DNA of the CDR3 is TGTGCCAGCAGCTTAGCTGAGACAGCGGGCCAGGACCAGTACTTC. Residues: CASSLAETAGQDQYF.

This clone was recorded once. This sequence joins TRBV18 and TRBJ2-7, with 7 nucleotides matching TRBD1. Looked up from germline, CDR1 is KGHSH and CDR2 is LQKENI. The CDR3 loop spans 15 amino acids. J gave up 0 bases and V 4 bases, and 6 bases lay outside the gene matches. The CDR3 DNA follows: TGTGCCAGCTCACAACCCGGGACAGACTCCTACGAGCAGTACTTC. It specifies CASSQPGTDSYEQYF.

The chain links TRBV28 to TRBJ1-2; the match to TRBD1 covers 7 bases. CDR1 is MDHEN and CDR2 is SYDVKM in the germline V gene. The CDR3 has 17 residues. V lost 3 bases and J lost 4; bases outside the gene matches: 14. The CDR3 DNA sequence: TGTGCCAGCAGTTTCCCTCGACAGGGCAGTTCCATCTATGGCTACACCTTC. It yields the protein CASSFPRQGSSIYGYTF.

The CDR3 sequence is CASSLHRGNTGELFF. The CDR3 DNA reads TGTGCCAGTAGTCTGCATCGGGGGAACACCGGGGAGCTGTTTTTT. V gene TRBV19 combines with J gene TRBJ2-2, with D possibly being TRBD2 (5 bases). The CDR3 has 15 amino acids. V lost 5 bases to trimming and J lost 1 base, with 11 bases between them. The germline CDR1 and CDR2 sequences are LNHDA and SQIVND (reference sequence).

The chain employs TRBV12-5 and TRBJ2-5; 8 bases line up with TRBD2. J was trimmed by 4 bases and V by 5 bases; bases with no gene match: 3. Germline values: CDR1 LGHNT, CDR2 FRNRAP. This CDR3 has 13 amino acids. This CDR3 is CASGPGGGETQYF. The DNA for the CDR3 is TGTGCTAGTGGTCCCGGGGGGGGAGAGACCCAGTACTTC. The whole variable domain, remainder taken from reference TRBV12-5 and TRBJ2-5, is DARVTQTPRHKVTEMGQEVTMRCQPILGHNTVFWYRQTMMQGLELLAYFRNRAPLDDSGMPKDRFSAEMPDATLATLKIQPSEPRDSAVYFCASGPGGGETQYFGPGTRLLVL.